This paragraph reports one T cell receptor (beta chain). These data are taken from a study of blood T cell repertoires in COVID-19. As for the study in general: Spain, Italy and the United States supplied samples that represented acute and convalescent COVID-19.

Generated by immunoSEQ multiplex PCR, the TCRdb table keeps only in-frame clones and is missing some. The repertoire consists of some 250,000 clones, with about nine tenths occurring once and the leading ten covering 5.5% to 6.5%. Per the germline V gene, CDR1 is KGHSH and CDR2 is LQKENI. The CDR3 is made up of 15 amino acids. V lost 5 bases, J lost 2 bases, and 3 bases stayed unmatched. The source material was peripheral blood. The genes are TRBV18 and TRBJ1-4, with 9 bases aligning to TRBD1. The source is a man aged 55 to 69 with acute or convalescent COVID-19. CDR3 sequence: CASSTTGGTNEKLFF. CDR3 sequence (DNA): TGTGCCAGCTCAACAACAGGGGGCACTAATGAAAAACTGTTTTTT.